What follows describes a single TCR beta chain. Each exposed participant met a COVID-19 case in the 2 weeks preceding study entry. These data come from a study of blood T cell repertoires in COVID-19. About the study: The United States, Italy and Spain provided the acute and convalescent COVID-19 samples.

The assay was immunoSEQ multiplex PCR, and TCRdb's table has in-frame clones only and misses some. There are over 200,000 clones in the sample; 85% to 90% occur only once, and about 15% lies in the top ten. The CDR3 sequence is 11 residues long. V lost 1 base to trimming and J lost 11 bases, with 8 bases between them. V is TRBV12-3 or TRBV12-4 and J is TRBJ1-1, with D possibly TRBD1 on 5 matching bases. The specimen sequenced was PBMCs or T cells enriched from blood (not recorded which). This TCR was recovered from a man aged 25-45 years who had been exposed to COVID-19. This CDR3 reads CASSLGQFAFF. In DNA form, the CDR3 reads TGTGCCAGCAGTTTAGGACAGTTCGCTTTCTTT.